The TCR beta chain under discussion was sequenced for a study of T cells after yellow fever vaccination. Study-wide context: Low-cell-number fractions underwent preparation using SMART-Seq v4 Ultra Low Input.

Study-wide results and limits: The presence of abundant clonotypes contaminating from the bulk population was possible in FACS-sorted repertoires. It was a small share of clonotypes that appeared in both CD4 and CD8 compartments.

In regard to this clonotype: What it binds is unknown.

Generation of TCR cDNA used 5'RACE template switching (which added a universal primer site and UMIs). TCRdb re-analysed the 5' RACE reads in MiXCR, keeping a single row per CDR3 protein. The sample lists about 430,000 distinct CDR3 sequences, 15% to 20% occurring once. The receptor was isolated from a man aged 18 to 30 who received the YFV17D yellow fever vaccine. The material sequenced was PBMCs, taken before the yellow fever booster vaccination.

CDR3 residues: CASRVDRGPGNTIYF. The CDR3 DNA reads as TGCGCCAGCCGGGTCGACAGGGGCCCCGGAAACACCATATATTTT. The rearrangement uses TRBV4-1 and TRBJ1-3; 8 bases are a match to TRBD1. The CDR3 is made up of 15 amino acids. The germline CDR1 and CDR2 sequences are MGHRA and YSYEKL. After removal of 8 bases from V and 4 bases from J, the junction contained 10 bases not matched to a gene.